These T cell receptor beta chains were read from a single sample in a study of metastatic and nonmetastatic thyroid tumors. Using MiXCR, TCRdb reanalyzed the PCR reads. This sample has nearly 25,000 clones, with 26% found just once. Input material: blood. The source is a male donor with papillary thyroid cancer or a benign thyroid nodule (not recorded which). Some clones in this sample may be carry-over from other donors' samples. CDR3s include the opening cysteine and the closing phenylalanine or tryptophan. Fields, in order: D gene, CDR3 length, J gene, clone size, V gene, CDR3 DNA, CDR3 protein. A D gene is named only where the DNA matches it firmly. Rows give clone size only sometimes, using once, few, many, or a class for an expanded clone.

d_gene: TRBD1; len: 16; j_gene: TRBJ1-6; abundance: medium-sized; v_gene: TRBV12-3/TRBV12-4; CDR3nt: TGTGCCAGCAGGGGGGACAGGGGAACGACCAGTTCACCCCTCCACTTT; CDR3aa: CASRGDRGTTSSPLHF
d_gene: NA; len: 15; j_gene: TRBJ2-1; abundance: many; v_gene: TRBV19; CDR3nt: TGTGCCAGTAGTATGCTAGGGACACTCCACAATGAGCAGTTCTTC; CDR3aa: CASSMLGTLHNEQFF
d_gene: NA; len: 12; j_gene: TRBJ2-3; abundance: many; v_gene: TRBV27; CDR3nt: TGTGCCAGCAGTCGTGGAGCAGATACGCAGTATTTT; CDR3aa: CASSRGADTQYF
d_gene: NA; len: 14; j_gene: TRBJ1-1; abundance: few; v_gene: TRBV6-1; CDR3nt: TGTGCCAGTCTGGACAGCGATAAGAACACTGAAGCTTTCTTT; CDR3aa: CASLDSDKNTEAFF
d_gene: NA; len: 14; j_gene: TRBJ1-6; abundance: NA; v_gene: TRBV19; CDR3nt: TGTGCCAGTAGTATTAGCGGCTATAATTCACCCCTCCACTTT; CDR3aa: CASSISGYNSPLHF
d_gene: NA; len: 13; j_gene: TRBJ2-7; abundance: NA; v_gene: TRBV6-1; CDR3nt: TGTGCCAGCAGGGGGACATGTCGGTACGAGCAGTACTTC; CDR3aa: CASRGTCRYEQYF
d_gene: NA; len: 14; j_gene: TRBJ2-4; abundance: many; v_gene: TRBV15; CDR3nt: TGTGCCACCCTTGCGGGACCAGCCAAAAACATTCAGTACTTC; CDR3aa: CATLAGPAKNIQYF
d_gene: NA; len: 15; j_gene: TRBJ1-6; abundance: NA; v_gene: TRBV7-2; CDR3nt: TGTGCCAGCAGCTTATCAGCCTCGTATAATTCACCCCTCCACTTT; CDR3aa: CASSLSASYNSPLHF
d_gene: TRBD2; len: 17; j_gene: TRBJ2-1; abundance: many; v_gene: TRBV20-1; CDR3nt: TGCAGTGCTAGAGAGCTTGGGACTAGCGGCACTCGCAATGAGCAGTTCTTC; CDR3aa: CSARELGTSGTRNEQFF
d_gene: NA; len: 12; j_gene: TRBJ1-2; abundance: NA; v_gene: TRBV6-2/TRBV6-3; CDR3nt: TGTGCCAGCACTGAGGACGTGGGTAGCTACATCTTC; CDR3aa: CASTEDVGSYIF
d_gene: NA; len: 15; j_gene: TRBJ2-2; abundance: many; v_gene: TRBV4-2; CDR3nt: TGTGCCAGCAGCCAGCCCTCACGCGATACCGGGGAGCTGTTTTTT; CDR3aa: CASSQPSRDTGELFF